The entry below describes one TCR beta chain. V was clipped by 0 bases and J by 5 bases; unmatched bases: 5. Germline V gene sequence: CDR1 SGHDT, CDR2 YYEEEE. The CDR3 has 14 residues. The protocol was immunoSEQ multiplex PCR, while the TCRdb copy is restricted to in-frame clones and leaves out a portion. The data contain some 140,000 clones, 85% to 95% of them singletons. The data originate from a study of control samples from healthy donors and cancer patients. The TCR was taken from a man aged 35-49 years in good health. This rearrangement joins TRBV5-6 to TRBJ2-7; the match to TRBD1 covers 7 bases. The source material was blood. CDR3 nucleotide sequence: TGTGCCAGCAGCTTGGGACAGAGGGGGCACGAGCAGTACTTC. Translating it yields CASSLGQRGHEQYF. Filled out from reference TRBV5-6 and TRBJ2-7, the complete variable domain reads DAGVTQSPTHLIKTRGQQVTLRCSPKSGHDTVSWYQQALGQGPQFIFQYYEEEERQRGNFPDRFSGHQFPNYSSELNVNALLLGDSALYLCASSLGQRGHEQYFGPGTRLTVT.